The rows below give T cell receptor beta chains drawn from one sample of a study of a mutant IDH1 vaccine in newly diagnosed glioma. Only in-frame clones appear in the TCRdb table, and some are missing; sequencing was by immunoSEQ multiplex PCR. The sample contains around 40,000 clones, 75% to 90% of which appear only once. What these receptors recognize is not known. The starting material was PBMCs, obtained from a glioma patient whose treatment included an IDH1 peptide vaccine. Receptor source: a man between 35 and 55 years old with glioma. Each CDR3 is given without its conserved first and last residue.

J gene | V gene | CDR3 protein
TRBJ2-5 | TRBV5-1 | ASSTVFGGAEETQY
TRBJ2-1 | TRBV15 | ATSRDGYNEQF
TRBJ2-5 | TRBV27 | ASRAPGLEETQY
TRBJ1-1 | TRBV27 | ASSWGQGATEAF
TRBJ1-1 | TRBV4-1 | ASSQGGAGTVNTEAF
TRBJ1-2 | TRBV4-3 | ASSPGGTGVYGYT
TRBJ2-1 | TRBV6-6 | ASSYSRDLGNEQF
TRBJ2-3 | TRBV4-1 | ASSQEGLGTDTQY
TRBJ2-2 | TRBV7-2 | ASSLQPPWAGIGELF
TRBJ2-3 | TRBV29-1 | SVLRDRGRTDTQY
TRBJ2-6 | TRBV28 | ASSSDRVWAGANVLT
TRBJ2-3 | TRBV6-5 | ASSYSGLGTDTQY
TRBJ2-7 | TRBV19 | ASQQGSEVDEQY
TRBJ1-1 | TRBV6-5 | ASRLREGNTEAF
TRBJ2-2 | TRBV6-5 | ASTTSNTGELF
TRBJ1-2 | TRBV28 | ASSFNPGRGYGYT
TRBJ2-3 | TRBV25-1 | ASSDGRSLSTDTQY
TRBJ1-5 | TRBV4-2 | ASSPLGLGQPQH